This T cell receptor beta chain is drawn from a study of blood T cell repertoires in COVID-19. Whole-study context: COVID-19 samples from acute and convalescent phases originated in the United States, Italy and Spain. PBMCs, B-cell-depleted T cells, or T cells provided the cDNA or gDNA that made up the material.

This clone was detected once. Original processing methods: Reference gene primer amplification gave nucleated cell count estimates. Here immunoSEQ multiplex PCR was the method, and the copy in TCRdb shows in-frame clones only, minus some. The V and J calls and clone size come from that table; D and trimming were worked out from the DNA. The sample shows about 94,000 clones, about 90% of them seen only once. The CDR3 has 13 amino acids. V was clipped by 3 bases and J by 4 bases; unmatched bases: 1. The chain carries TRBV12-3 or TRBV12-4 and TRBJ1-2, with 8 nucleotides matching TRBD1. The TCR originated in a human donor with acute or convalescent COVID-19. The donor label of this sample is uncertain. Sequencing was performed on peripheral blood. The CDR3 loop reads CASSFRGPYGYTF. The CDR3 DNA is TGTGCCAGCAGTTTCAGGGGGCCCTATGGCTACACCTTC.